What follows is one T cell receptor (beta chain) and its context. Its antigen is still unknown. Primers: 52 TRBV forward and 13 TRBJ reverse. The assay was immunoSEQ multiplex PCR, and TCRdb's table has in-frame clones only and misses some. This table has fewer than 20,000 clones, more than 65% appearing once. The data are from a study of regulatory T cells. The CDR3 has 13 residues. Trimming removed 5 bases from V and 7 bases from J; junction bases left unmatched: 6. Germline assignment: CDR1 MDHEN and CDR2 SYDVKM. Overall study results and limits: In CD3G-deficient patients, conventional CD4+ T cells were enriched for hydrophobic CDR3 residues at positions 6 and 7.

The sequence was collected from a person aged 25 to 39 with CD3G deficiency. Sequencing was carried out using conventional CD4+ T cells sorted from blood. The chain uses TRBV28 and TRBJ1-1; 8 bases agree with TRBD1. This CDR3 is CASSPSGTGEAFF. The DNA for the CDR3 is TGTGCCAGCAGTCCTTCCGGGACAGGTGAAGCTTTCTTT. Full variable domain (outside the CDR3, taken from reference TRBV28 and TRBJ1-1): DVKVTQSSRYLVKRTGEKVFLECVQDMDHENMFWYRQDPGLGLRLIYFSYDVKMKEKGDIPEGYSVSREKKERFSLILESASTNQTSMYLCASSPSGTGEAFFGQGTRLTVV.